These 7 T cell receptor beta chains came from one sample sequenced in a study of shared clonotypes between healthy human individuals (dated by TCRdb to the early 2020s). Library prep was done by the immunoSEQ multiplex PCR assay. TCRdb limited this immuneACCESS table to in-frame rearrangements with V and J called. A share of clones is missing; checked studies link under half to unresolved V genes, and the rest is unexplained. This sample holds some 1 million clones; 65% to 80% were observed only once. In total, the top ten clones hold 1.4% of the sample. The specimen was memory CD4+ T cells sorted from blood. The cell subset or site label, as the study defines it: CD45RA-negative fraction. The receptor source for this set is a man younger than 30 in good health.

The chain's CDR3 is CASRGLGFTGELFF. The DNA of the CDR3 is TGTGCCAGCAGAGGCTTAGGTTTCACCGGGGAGCTGTTTTTT. This chain connects TRBV2 to TRBJ2-2; D gene ambiguous. The CDR3 length is 14 residues. CDR1 and CDR2 from the germline V gene are SNHLY and FYNNEI. The V and J ends lost 6 bases and 4 bases respectively, with 12 bases between them.

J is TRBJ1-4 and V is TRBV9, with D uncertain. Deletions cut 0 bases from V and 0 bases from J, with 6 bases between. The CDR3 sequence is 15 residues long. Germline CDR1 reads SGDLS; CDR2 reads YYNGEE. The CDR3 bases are TGTGCCAGCAGCGTAGAACCGACAACTAATGAAAAACTGTTTTTT. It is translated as CASSVEPTTNEKLFF.

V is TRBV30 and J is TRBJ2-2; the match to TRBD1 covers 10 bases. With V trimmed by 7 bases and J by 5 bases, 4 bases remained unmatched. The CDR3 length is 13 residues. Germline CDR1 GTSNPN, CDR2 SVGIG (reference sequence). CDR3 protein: CASRDRGTGELFF. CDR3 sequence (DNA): TGTGCCTCGAGGGACAGGGGAACCGGGGAGCTGTTTTTT.

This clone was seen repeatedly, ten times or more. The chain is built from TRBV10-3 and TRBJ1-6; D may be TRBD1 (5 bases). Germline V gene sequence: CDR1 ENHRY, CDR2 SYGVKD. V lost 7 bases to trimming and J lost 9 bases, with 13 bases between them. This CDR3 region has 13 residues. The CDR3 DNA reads TGTGCCATCACCGGCGGGGGGGGTTCACCCCTCCACTTT. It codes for CAITGGGGSPLHF.

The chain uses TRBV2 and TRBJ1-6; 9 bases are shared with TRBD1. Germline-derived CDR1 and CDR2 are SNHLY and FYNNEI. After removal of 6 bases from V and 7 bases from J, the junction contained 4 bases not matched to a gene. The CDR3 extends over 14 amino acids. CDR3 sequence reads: CASRGQGDNSPLHF. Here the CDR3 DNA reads TGTGCCAGCAGGGGACAGGGTGACAATTCACCCCTCCACTTT. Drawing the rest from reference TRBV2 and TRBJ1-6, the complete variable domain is EPEVTQTPSHQVTQMGQEVILRCVPISNHLYFYWYRQILGQKVEFLVSFYNNEISEKSEIFDDQFSVERPDGSNFTLKIRSTKLEDSAMYFCASRGQGDNSPLHFGNGTRLTVT.

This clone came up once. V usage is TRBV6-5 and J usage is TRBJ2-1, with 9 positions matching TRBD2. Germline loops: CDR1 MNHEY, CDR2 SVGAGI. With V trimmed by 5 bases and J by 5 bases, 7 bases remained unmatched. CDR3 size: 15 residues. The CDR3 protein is CASSVGLADDNEQFF. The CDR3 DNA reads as TGTGCCAGCAGTGTGGGACTAGCTGACGACAATGAGCAGTTCTTC.

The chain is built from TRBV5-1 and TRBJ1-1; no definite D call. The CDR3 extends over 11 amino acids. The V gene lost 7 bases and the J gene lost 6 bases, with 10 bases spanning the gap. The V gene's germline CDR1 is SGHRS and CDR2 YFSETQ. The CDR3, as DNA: TGCGCCAGCCGCCTGGGCGCTGAAGCTTTCTTT. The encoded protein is CASRLGAEAFF.